This TCR beta chain was profiled in a study of blood T cell repertoires in COVID-19. For the study at large: Some COVID-19 samples were acute and others convalescent; all came from the United States, Italy and Spain. T cells, B-cell-depleted T cells, or PBMCs provided the cDNA or gDNA that served as material.

Data came from immunoSEQ multiplex PCR; TCRdb stores just in-frame clones and leaves some out. The sample holds around 120,000 clones; about 90% are singletons and the top ten take 30%. CDR3 size: 15 residues. Germline CDR1 reads SGHRS; CDR2 reads YFSETQ. The V gene end was trimmed by 0 bases and the J gene end by 6 bases; junction bases not matched to a gene: 5. J is TRBJ2-7 and V is TRBV5-1, with 11 bases matching TRBD2. The TCR was taken from a woman in her 70s with acute or convalescent COVID-19. Specimen: peripheral blood. For the CDR3, the DNA is TGCGCCAGCAGCTTGGGAGGGACTAGCGGTAGCGAGCAGTACTTC. Translating gives CASSLGGTSGSEQYF.